The text below deals with one TCR beta chain. Antigen: not known. This entry is derived from a study of regulatory and conventional T cells in RAG deficiency. Assay used: immunoSEQ multiplex PCR; TCRdb lists only in-frame clones, some missing. Altogether about 46,000 clones are present, 85% to 90% being singletons, with the ten largest covering about 0.5%. Study-level points and caveats: Treg unique TCR beta sequences were approximately 95-fold fewer in Omenn syndrome and CID/AS patients than controls. In Omenn syndrome, Treg and Tconv repertoires overlapped >75%. These Omenn syndrome Treg sorts may hold peripherally activated cells instead.

Blood CD4+ CD25-low CD127-high conventional T cells supplied the genomic DNA template. Looked up from germline, CDR1 is SGHDT and CDR2 is YYEEEE. V lost 1 base, J lost 4 bases, and 1 base stayed unmatched. The CDR3 length is 14 residues. These data are also associated with another study on regulatory T cells. That work states: The primer mix had 52 TRBV and 13 TRBJ primers. Skewed V and J usage and few unique V-J pairs marked patient repertoires, most in Tregs.

The source is a human donor in good health. This chain uses TRBV5-6 with TRBJ1-5, with 8 bases that match TRBD1. Sequenced: CD4+ effector T cells sorted from blood. The CDR3 sequence: CASSLTGGNQPQHF. CDR3 nucleotides: TGTGCCAGCAGCTTGACAGGGGGTAATCAGCCCCAGCATTTT.